The following is a T cell receptor beta chain sequence with its context. How the authors handled the data: Reference gene primer amplification gave nucleated cell count estimates. Using immunoSEQ multiplex PCR, the repertoire was profiled, and TCRdb retains in-frame clones only, with some absent. The D gene and trimming were derived from the DNA, and the V and J assignments and clone size from that table. The table records over 130,000 clones, 70% to 90% of them present only once. The data stem from a study of blood T cell repertoires in COVID-19. Whole-study context: Acute-phase and convalescent COVID-19 samples originated in the United States, Italy and Spain. T cells, B-cell-depleted T cells, or PBMCs supplied cDNA or gDNA.

This CDR3 comprises 17 residues. CDR1 is SGHTA, CDR2 FQGTGA, per germline. The V gene end was trimmed by 1 base and the J gene end by 5 bases; junction bases not matched to a gene: 7. The sequenced material came from peripheral blood. This TCR came from a man aged 50 to 60 with acute or convalescent COVID-19. V gene TRBV7-3 combines with J gene TRBJ2-2; TRBD2 matches at 10 bases. CDR3 sequence (DNA): TGTGCCAGCAGCTTAAGGCTAGCGGGAGACGGTACCGGGGAGCTGTTTTTT. The encoded protein is CASSLRLAGDGTGELFF.